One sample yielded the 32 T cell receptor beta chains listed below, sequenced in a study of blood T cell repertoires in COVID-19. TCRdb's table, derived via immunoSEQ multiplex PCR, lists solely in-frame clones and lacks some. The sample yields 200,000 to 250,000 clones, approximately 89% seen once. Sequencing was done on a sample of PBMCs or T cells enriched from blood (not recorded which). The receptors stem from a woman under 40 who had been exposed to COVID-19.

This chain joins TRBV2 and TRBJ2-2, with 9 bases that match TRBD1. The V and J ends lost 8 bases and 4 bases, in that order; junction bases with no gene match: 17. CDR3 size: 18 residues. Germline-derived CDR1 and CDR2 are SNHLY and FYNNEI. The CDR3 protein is CASQSGTGPGSTTGELFF. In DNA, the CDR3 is TGTGCCAGCCAATCGGGGACAGGGCCGGGATCCACCACCGGGGAGCTGTTTTTT.

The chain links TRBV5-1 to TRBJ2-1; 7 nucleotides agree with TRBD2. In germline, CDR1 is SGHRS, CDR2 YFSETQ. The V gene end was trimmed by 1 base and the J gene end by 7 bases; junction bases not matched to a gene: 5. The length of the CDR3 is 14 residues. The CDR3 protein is CASSLQGLENEQFF. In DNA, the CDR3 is TGCGCCAGCAGCTTGCAAGGACTAGAGAATGAGCAGTTCTTC.

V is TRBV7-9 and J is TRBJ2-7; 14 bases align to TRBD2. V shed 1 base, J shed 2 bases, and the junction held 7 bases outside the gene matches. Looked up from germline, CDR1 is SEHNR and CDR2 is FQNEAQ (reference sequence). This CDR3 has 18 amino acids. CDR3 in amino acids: CASSLDGGGLAGAYEQYF. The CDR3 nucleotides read TGTGCCAGCAGCTTAGACGGAGGGGGACTAGCGGGAGCCTACGAGCAGTACTTC.

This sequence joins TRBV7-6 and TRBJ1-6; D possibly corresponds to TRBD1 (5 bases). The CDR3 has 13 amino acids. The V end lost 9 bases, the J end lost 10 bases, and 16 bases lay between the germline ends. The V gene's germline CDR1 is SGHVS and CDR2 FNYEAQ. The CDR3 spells CASRRGSGSPLHF. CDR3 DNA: TGTGCCAGTCGGAGGGGATCCGGATCACCCCTCCACTTT.

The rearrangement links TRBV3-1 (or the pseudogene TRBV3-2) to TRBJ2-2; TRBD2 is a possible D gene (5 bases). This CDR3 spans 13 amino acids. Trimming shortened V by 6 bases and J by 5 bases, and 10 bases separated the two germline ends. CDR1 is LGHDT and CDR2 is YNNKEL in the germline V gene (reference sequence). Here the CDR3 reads CASRWPGTGELFF. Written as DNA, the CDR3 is TGTGCCAGCAGGTGGCCGGGGACCGGGGAGCTGTTTTTT.

The CDR3 DNA is TGCGCCAGCAGCGTCGGGACTAGCGGGGGCTACGAGCAGTACTTC. Translation gives CASSVGTSGGYEQYF. The chain joins TRBV5-1 to TRBJ2-7; 14 bases match TRBD2. V lost 4 bases to trimming and J lost 3 bases; unmatched junction nucleotides: 3. Germline V gene data show CDR1 as SGHRS and CDR2 as YFSETQ. This CDR3 is 15 amino acids long.

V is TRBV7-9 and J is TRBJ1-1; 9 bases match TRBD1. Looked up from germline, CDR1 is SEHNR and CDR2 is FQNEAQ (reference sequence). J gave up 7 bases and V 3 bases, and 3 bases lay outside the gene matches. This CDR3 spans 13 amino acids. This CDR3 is CASSLDRGSEAFF. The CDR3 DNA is TGTGCCAGCAGCTTGGACAGGGGCAGTGAAGCTTTCTTT.

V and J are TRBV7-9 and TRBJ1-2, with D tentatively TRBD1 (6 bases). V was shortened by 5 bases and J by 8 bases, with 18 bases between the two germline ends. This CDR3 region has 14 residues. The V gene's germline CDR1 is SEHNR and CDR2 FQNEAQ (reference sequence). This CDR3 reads CASSRDTTSRGYTF. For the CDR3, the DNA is TGTGCCAGCAGCCGGGACACTACCTCTCGGGGCTACACCTTC.

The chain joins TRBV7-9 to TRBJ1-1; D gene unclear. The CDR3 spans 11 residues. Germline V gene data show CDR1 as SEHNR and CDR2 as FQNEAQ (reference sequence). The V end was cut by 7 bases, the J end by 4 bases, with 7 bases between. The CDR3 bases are TGTGCCAGCAACCCAGGCACTGAAGCTTTCTTT. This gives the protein CASNPGTEAFF.

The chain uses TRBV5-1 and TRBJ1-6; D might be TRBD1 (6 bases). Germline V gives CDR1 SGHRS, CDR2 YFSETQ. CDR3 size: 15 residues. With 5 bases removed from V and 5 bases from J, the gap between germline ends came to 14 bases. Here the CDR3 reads CASRAGNRDNSPLHF. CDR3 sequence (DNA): TGCGCCAGCAGGGCCGGGAACAGGGATAATTCACCCCTCCACTTT.

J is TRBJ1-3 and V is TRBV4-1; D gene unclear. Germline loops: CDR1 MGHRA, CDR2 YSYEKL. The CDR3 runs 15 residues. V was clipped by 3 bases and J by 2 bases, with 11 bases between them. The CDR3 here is CASSQVGVTGNTIYF. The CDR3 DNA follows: TGCGCCAGCAGCCAGGTCGGGGTCACTGGAAACACCATATATTTT.

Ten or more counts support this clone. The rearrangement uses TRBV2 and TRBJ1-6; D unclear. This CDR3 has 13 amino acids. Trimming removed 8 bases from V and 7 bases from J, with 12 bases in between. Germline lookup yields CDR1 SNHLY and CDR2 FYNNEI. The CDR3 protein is CASEQRRNSPLHF. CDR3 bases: TGTGCCAGCGAGCAGCGCCGCAATTCACCCCTCCACTTT.

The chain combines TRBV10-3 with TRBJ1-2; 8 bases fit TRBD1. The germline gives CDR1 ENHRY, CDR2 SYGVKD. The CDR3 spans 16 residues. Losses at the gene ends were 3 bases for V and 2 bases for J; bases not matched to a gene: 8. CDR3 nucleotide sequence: TGTGCCATCAGTGAACCGTTGGGACAGGCAAACTATGGCTACACCTTC. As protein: CAISEPLGQANYGYTF.

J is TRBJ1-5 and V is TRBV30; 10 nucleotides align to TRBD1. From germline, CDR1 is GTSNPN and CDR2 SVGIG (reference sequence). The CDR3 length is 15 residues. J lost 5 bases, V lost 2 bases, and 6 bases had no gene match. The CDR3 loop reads CAWSNGQGGHQPQHF. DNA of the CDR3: TGTGCCTGGAGTAACGGACAGGGGGGACATCAGCCCCAGCATTTT.

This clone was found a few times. CDR3 loop: CASSLLDSYEQYF. The CDR3, as DNA: TGTGCCAGCAGCCTTCTGGACAGCTACGAGCAGTACTTC. This sequence joins TRBV5-4 and TRBJ2-7, with a possible D match to TRBD1 (6 bases). This CDR3 is built from 13 residues. The V end lost 4 bases, the J end lost 3 bases, and 11 bases lay between the germline ends. The germline gives CDR1 SGHNT, CDR2 YYREEE (reference sequence). Complete variable domain (other parts from reference TRBV5-4 and TRBJ2-7): ETGVTQSPTHLIKTRGQQVTLRCSSQSGHNTVSWYQQALGQGPQFIFQYYREEENGRGNFPPRFSGLQFPNYSSELNVNALELDDSALYLCASSLLDSYEQYFGPGTRLTVT.

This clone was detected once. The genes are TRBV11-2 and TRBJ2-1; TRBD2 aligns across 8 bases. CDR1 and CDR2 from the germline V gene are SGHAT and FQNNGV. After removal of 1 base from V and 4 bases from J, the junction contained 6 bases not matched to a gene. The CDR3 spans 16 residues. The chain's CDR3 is CASSLVGGRFYNEQFF. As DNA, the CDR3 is TGTGCCAGCAGCTTAGTAGGCGGGAGGTTTTACAATGAGCAGTTCTTC.

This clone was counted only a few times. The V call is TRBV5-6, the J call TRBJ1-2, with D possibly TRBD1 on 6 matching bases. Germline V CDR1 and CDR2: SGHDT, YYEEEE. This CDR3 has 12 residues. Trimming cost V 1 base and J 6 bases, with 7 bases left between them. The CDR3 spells CASSLTGNGYTF. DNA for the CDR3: TGTGCCAGCAGCTTGACAGGGAATGGCTACACCTTC.

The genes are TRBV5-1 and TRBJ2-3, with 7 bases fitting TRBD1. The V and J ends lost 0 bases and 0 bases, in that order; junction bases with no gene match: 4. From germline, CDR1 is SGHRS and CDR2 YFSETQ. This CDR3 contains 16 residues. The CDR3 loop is CASSLEGALSTDTQYF. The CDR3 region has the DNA TGCGCCAGCAGCTTGGAGGGGGCCCTTAGCACAGATACGCAGTATTTT. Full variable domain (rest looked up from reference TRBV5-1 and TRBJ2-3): KAGVTQTPRYLIKTRGQQVTLSCSPISGHRSVSWYQQTPGQGLQFLFEYFSETQRNKGNFPGRFSGRQFSNSRSEMNVSTLELGDSALYLCASSLEGALSTDTQYFGPGTRLTVL.

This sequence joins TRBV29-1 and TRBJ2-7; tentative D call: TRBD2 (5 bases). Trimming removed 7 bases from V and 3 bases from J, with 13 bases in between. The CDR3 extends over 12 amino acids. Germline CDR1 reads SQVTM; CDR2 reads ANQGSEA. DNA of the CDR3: TGCAGCGCAACGGGGATGGGCTACGAGCAGTACTTC. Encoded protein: CSATGMGYEQYF.

DNA of the CDR3: TGTGCCAGCAGCTTAGGGAGGGGACGGGAGTATGGCTACACCTTC. It encodes CASSLGRGREYGYTF. The J gene is TRBJ1-2, the V gene TRBV11-2; the D gene is possibly TRBD1 (5 bases). Trimming shortened V by 1 base and J by 5 bases, and 14 bases separated the two germline ends. The CDR3 spans 15 residues. CDR1 SGHAT and CDR2 FQNNGV come from the germline V gene.

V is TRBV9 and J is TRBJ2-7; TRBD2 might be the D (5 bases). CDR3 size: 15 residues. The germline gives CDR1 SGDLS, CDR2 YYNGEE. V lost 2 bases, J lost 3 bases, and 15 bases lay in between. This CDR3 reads CASSVRPGNDYEQYF. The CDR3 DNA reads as TGTGCCAGCAGCGTTCGTCCGGGGAACGACTACGAGCAGTACTTC.

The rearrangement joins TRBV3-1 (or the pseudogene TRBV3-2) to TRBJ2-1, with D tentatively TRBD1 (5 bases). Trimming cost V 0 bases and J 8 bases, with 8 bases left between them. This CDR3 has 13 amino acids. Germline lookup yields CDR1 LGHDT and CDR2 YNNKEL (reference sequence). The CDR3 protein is CASSQDLGDEQFF. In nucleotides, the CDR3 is TGTGCCAGCAGCCAAGATTTAGGGGATGAGCAGTTCTTC.

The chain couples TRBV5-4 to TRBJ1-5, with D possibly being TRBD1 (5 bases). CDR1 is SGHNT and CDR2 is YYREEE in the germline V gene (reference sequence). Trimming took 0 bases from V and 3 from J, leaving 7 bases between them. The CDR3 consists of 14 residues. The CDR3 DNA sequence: TGTGCCAGCAGCTTGGGGGGGGTCAATCAGCCCCAGCATTTT. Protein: CASSLGGVNQPQHF.

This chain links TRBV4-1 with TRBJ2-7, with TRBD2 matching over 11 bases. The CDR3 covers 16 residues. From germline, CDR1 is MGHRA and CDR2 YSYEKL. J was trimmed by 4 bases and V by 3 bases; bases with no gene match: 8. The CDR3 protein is CASSHSLAGVIYEQYF. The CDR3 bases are TGCGCCAGCAGCCATTCACTAGCGGGAGTAATTTACGAGCAGTACTTC.

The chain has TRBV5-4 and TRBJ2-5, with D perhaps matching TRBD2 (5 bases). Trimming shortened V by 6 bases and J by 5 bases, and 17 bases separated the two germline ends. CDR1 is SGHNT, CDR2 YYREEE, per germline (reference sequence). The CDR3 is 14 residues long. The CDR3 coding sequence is TGTGCCAGCAACCGCGCCCTCCCGGGGGAGACCCAGTACTTC. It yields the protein CASNRALPGETQYF.

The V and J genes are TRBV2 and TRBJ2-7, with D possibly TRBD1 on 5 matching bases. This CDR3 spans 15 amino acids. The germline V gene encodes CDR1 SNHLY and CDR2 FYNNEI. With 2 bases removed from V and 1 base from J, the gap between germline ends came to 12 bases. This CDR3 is CASSERQGRSYEQYF. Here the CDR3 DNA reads TGTGCCAGCAGTGAAAGGCAGGGAAGGTCCTACGAGCAGTACTTC.

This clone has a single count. CDR3 in amino acids: CASSQRQGSYEQYF. The CDR3 DNA sequence: TGTGCCAGCAGCCAAAGACAGGGGTCCTACGAGCAGTACTTC. This sequence joins TRBV3-1 (or the pseudogene TRBV3-2) and TRBJ2-7; 8 bases agree with TRBD1. The V segment lost 2 bases and the J segment 1 base; nucleotides outside the gene matches: 1. The CDR3 totals 14 residues. CDR1 is LGHDT and CDR2 is YNNKEL in the germline V gene (reference sequence).

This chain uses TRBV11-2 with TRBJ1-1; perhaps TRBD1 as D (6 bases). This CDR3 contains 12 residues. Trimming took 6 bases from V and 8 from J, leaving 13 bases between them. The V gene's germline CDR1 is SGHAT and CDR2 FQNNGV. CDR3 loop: CASSNTGSEAFF. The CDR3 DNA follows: TGTGCCAGCAGTAACACAGGGTCAGAAGCTTTCTTT.

CDR3 DNA: TGTGCCAGCAGCTTGCGGACAGGGGTCATGGGCGCTGGAAACACCATATATTTT. This translates into CASSLRTGVMGAGNTIYF. The chain has TRBV5-6 and TRBJ1-3, with 9 bases fitting TRBD1. CDR3 length: 18 residues. V shed 1 base, J shed 2 bases, and the junction held 10 bases outside the gene matches. Per germline, CDR1 SGHDT and CDR2 YYEEEE.

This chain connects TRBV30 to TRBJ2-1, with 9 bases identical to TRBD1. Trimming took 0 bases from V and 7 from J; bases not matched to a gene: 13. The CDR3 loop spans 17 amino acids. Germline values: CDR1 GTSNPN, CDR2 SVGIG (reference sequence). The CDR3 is CAWSVRWSDRGRNEQFF. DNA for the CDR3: TGTGCCTGGAGTGTACGGTGGTCGGACAGGGGACGAAATGAGCAGTTCTTC.

CDR3 nucleotides: TGTGCCAGCAGCTTAAGTCGGTGGGAGCCGCAAGAGACCCAGTACTTC. Its protein is CASSLSRWEPQETQYF. The chain couples TRBV11-2 to TRBJ2-5; D is perhaps TRBD2 (5 bases). Germline CDR1 is SGHAT and CDR2 is FQNNGV. The CDR3 sequence is 16 residues long. V dropped 2 bases and J dropped 2 bases, with 15 bases sitting between them.

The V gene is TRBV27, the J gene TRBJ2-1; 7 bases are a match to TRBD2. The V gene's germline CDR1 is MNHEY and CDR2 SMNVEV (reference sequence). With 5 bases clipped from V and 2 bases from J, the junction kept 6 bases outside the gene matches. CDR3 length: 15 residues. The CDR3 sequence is CASSPSGNPYNEQFF. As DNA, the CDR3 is TGTGCCAGCAGTCCGAGCGGGAACCCCTACAATGAGCAGTTCTTC.